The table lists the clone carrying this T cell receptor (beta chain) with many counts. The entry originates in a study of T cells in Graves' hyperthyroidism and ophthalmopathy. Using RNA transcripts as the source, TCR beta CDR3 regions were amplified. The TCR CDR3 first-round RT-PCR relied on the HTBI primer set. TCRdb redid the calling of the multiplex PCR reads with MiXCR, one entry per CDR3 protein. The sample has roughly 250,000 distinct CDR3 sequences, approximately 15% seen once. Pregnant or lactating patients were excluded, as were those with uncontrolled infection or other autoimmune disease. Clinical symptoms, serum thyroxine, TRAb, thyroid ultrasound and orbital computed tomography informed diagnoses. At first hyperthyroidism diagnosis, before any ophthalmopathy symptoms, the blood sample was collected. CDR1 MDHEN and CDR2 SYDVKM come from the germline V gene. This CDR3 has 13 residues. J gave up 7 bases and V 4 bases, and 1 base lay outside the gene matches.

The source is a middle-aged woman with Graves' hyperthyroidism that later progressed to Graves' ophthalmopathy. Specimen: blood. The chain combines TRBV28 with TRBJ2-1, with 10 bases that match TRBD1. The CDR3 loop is CASSSGQGNEQFF. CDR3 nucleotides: TGTGCCAGCAGTTCGGGACAGGGGAATGAGCAGTTCTTC.